The subject of this entry is one T cell receptor (beta chain). TRB was amplified from roughly 270 ng of peripheral blood genomic DNA per sample. These data come from a study of T cell clusters in autoimmune cytopenias. TRB was amplified by touch-down multiplex PCR, primer pools A and B combined. From the multiplex PCR reads, TCRdb lists one entry per CDR3 protein and no DNA. The sample data list 4,000 or so distinct CDR3 sequences. The CDR3 has 15 residues. Sequencing was done on a sample of peripheral blood. This chain joins TRBV5-3 and TRBJ1-1. TRBV5-3 is assigned to the ORF class and has an uncertain function. The receptor's source is a human donor with an autoimmune cytopenia or autoimmune hepatitis (not recorded which). The CDR3 is CARSLAVSREVEAFF.